The rows below give T cell receptor beta chains drawn from one sample of a study of sequential checkpoint blockade in melanoma. Libraries were prepared by immunoSEQ multiplex PCR; TCRdb keeps only in-frame clonotypes and omits some of them. The table has fewer than 20,000 clones, under 60% seen once. This specimen consisted of CD8+ T cells sorted from blood (inferred from file names), obtained from a patient given nivolumab and ipilimumab in sequence. Receptors originate from a human donor with melanoma. CDR3s include the opening cysteine and the closing phenylalanine or tryptophan. A D gene is named only where the DNA matches it firmly. Some rows mark clone size as missing; the rest say once, few, many or name a class of expanded clone.

- TRBJ2-1 TRBV7-9 - CASSSSTSHPYNEQFF TGTGCCAGCAGCTCCTCTACTAGCCACCCCTACAATGAGCAGTTCTTC
- TRBJ1-1 TRBV4-1 - CASSQSVNTEAFF TGCGCCAGCAGCCAGAGTGTGAACACTGAAGCTTTCTTT
TRBD2 TRBJ2-3 TRBV19 - CASSETGTRGMDTQYF TGTGCCAGTAGCGAAACCGGGACTAGGGGAATGGATACGCAGTATTTT
TRBD2 TRBJ2-2 TRBV11-2 - CASSLEAGGNTGELFF TGTGCCAGCAGCTTAGAAGCGGGGGGGAACACCGGGGAGCTGTTTTTT
- TRBJ1-1 TRBV4-1 - CASSQATSANTEAFF TGCGCCAGCAGCCAAGCAACAAGCGCGAACACTGAAGCTTTCTTT
TRBD2 TRBJ2-7 TRBV19 - CASSIALAGGTYEQYF TGTGCCAGTAGTATAGCGCTAGCGGGAGGGACCTACGAGCAGTACTTC
- TRBJ2-1 TRBV5-5 few CASSYRVNEQFF TGTGCCAGCAGTTACAGGGTTAATGAGCAGTTCTTC
- TRBJ1-1 TRBV5-5 few CASSLAGNTEAFF TGTGCCAGCAGCTTGGCAGGGAACACTGAAGCTTTCTTT
TRBD1 TRBJ2-3 TRBV5-5 few CASSSGQGADTQYF TGTGCCAGCAGCTCTGGACAGGGGGCGGATACGCAGTATTTT
- TRBJ2-3 TRBV27 - CASSFRFGVPSTDTQYF TGTGCCAGCAGTTTCCGCTTCGGGGTCCCTTCCACAGATACGCAGTATTTT
- TRBJ1-1 TRBV7-9 few CASRQPGLGNTEAFF TGTGCCAGCAGACAGCCTGGGTTGGGGAACACTGAAGCTTTCTTT
- TRBJ2-3 TRBV7-9 - CASSQAVGLADTQYF TGTGCCAGCAGCCAAGCGGTAGGCTTAGCAGATACGCAGTATTTT
- TRBJ1-1 TRBV4-1 - CASSQGSGVGATTEAFF TGCGCCAGCAGCCAAGGCTCCGGAGTAGGTGCGACCACTGAAGCTTTCTTT
TRBD2 TRBJ2-7 TRBV7-9 - CASAPVGREGHSYEQYF TGTGCCAGTGCCCCCGTGGGGCGGGAGGGACATTCCTACGAGCAGTACTTC
- TRBJ1-1 TRBV6-5 - CASSYSIGVNTEAFF TGTGCCAGCAGTTACTCGATCGGGGTGAACACTGAAGCTTTCTTT
TRBD1 TRBJ2-7 TRBV27 medium-sized CASSLYFGEGQGSYEQYF TGTGCCAGCAGTCTTTATTTTGGGGAGGGACAGGGCTCCTACGAGCAGTACTTC
TRBD1 TRBJ2-7 TRBV19 few CASRGTAREQYF TGTGCCAGTAGGGGGACAGCCCGGGAGCAGTACTTC
- TRBJ2-1 TRBV9 - CASSVGSDNEQFF TGTGCCAGCAGCGTAGGGTCAGACAATGAGCAGTTCTTC
TRBD2 TRBJ2-5 TRBV6-5 few CASSSAGLAGGIKYF TGTGCCAGCAGTTCAGCGGGACTAGCGGGGGGGATAAAGTACTTC
- TRBJ2-7 TRBV6-4 few CASSEAGVDYEQYF TGTGCCAGCAGTGAAGCAGGGGTGGACTACGAGCAGTACTTC